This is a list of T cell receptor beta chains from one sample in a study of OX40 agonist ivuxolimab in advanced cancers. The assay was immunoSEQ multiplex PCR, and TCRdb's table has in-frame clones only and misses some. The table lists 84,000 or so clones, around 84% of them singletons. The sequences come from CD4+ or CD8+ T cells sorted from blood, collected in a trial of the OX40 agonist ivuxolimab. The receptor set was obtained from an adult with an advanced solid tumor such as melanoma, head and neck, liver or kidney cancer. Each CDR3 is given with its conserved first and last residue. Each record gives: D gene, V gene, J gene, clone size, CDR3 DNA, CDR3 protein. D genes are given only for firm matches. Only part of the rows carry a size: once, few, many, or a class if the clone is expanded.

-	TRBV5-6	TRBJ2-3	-	TGTGCCAGCAGCTCACTCTCACAAAAGGCGTCGGCAGATACGCAGTATTTT	CASSSLSQKASADTQYF
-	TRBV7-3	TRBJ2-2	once	TGTGCCAGCAGCTCCTCAGGGGGGTCGGAAACCGGGGAGCTGTTTTTT	CASSSSGGSETGELFF
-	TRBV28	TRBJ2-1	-	TGTGCCAGCAGTCCCCAGTCGAATGAGCAGTTCTTC	CASSPQSNEQFF
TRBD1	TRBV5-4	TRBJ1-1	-	TGTGCCAGCAGCTTGCTCGGACAGGGAGCAAGGGACACTGAAGCTTTCTTT	CASSLLGQGARDTEAFF
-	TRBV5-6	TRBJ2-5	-	TGTGCCAGCAGCTTGGGAACAGGATGGATCCAAGAGACCCAGTACTTC	CASSLGTGWIQETQYF
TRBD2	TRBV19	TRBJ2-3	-	TGTGCCAGTAGTGGGACTAGCGGAATAGATACGCAGTATTTT	CASSGTSGIDTQYF
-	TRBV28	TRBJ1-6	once	TGTGCCAGCAGTTCCACGGGATTAGATTCACCCCTCCACTTT	CASSSTGLDSPLHF
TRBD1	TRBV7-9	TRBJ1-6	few	TGTGCCAGCAGCCGGGACAGGGCTAGAAATAATTCACCCCTCCACTTT	CASSRDRARNNSPLHF
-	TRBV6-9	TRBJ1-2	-	TGTGCCAGCAGTTATGACCGCAGACGGAGCTATGGCTACACCTTC	CASSYDRRRSYGYTF
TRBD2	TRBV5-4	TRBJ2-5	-	TGTGCCAGCAGCTTGGCCGTAGCGGGGGGTCAAGAGACCCAGTACTTC	CASSLAVAGGQETQYF
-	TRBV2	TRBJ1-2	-	TGTGCCAGCAGTCGGGGGGTCTCATCGGGCTACACCTTC	CASSRGVSSGYTF
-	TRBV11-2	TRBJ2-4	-	TGTGCCAGCAGCAACGCCTTGAAAAAAAACATTCAGTACTTC	CASSNALKKNIQYF
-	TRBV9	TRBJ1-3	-	TGTGCCAGCAGCCCAGGGACCGACTCTGGAAACACCATATATTTT	CASSPGTDSGNTIYF
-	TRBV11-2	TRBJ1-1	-	TGTGCCAGCAGCTTAGGGTTGGACACTGAAGCTTTCTTT	CASSLGLDTEAFF
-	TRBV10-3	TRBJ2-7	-	TGTGCCATCAGCGGAGGGGGAGTGGGCTACGAGCAGTACTTC	CAISGGGVGYEQYF
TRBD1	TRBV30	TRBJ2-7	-	TGTGCCTCCCCGGGACAGCAGAGAGGCGAGCAGTACTTC	CASPGQQRGEQYF
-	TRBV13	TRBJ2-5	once	TGTGCCAGCAGCTTCGCAAAGGGGCGGGGTGAGACCCAGTACTTC	CASSFAKGRGETQYF
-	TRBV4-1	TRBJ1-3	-	TGCGCCAGCAGCCAAGATTTCAGGGATCTGGATGGAAACACCATATATTTT	CASSQDFRDLDGNTIYF
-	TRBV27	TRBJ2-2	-	TGTGCCAGCAGTTTATCGACCGGGGAGCTGTTTTTT	CASSLSTGELFF
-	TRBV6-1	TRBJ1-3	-	TGTGCCAGCAGTGAGCGACCATACAGCAACTCTGGAAACACCATATATTTT	CASSERPYSNSGNTIYF
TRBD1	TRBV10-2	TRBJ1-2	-	TGCGCCAGCAGTGAGTCGTGGACAGGGGTAGGTGGCTACACCTTC	CASSESWTGVGGYTF
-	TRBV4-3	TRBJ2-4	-	TGCGCCAGCAGCCCGGTGGGAGGCAAAAACATTCAGTACTTC	CASSPVGGKNIQYF
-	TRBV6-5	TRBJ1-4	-	TGTGCCAGCAGGAGAGGTGAAAAACTGTTTTTT	CASRRGEKLFF
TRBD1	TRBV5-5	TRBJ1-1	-	TGTGCCAGCAGCTTAGAAAACAGGGGAATAACTGAAGCTTTCTTT	CASSLENRGITEAFF
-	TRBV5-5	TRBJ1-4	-	TGTGCCAGCAGCCGGACAACTGAAAAACTGTTTTTT	CASSRTTEKLFF
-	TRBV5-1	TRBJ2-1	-	TGCGCCAGCAGCTTGGTGAGGGACCCCACCGAGGAGCAGTTCTTC	CASSLVRDPTEEQFF
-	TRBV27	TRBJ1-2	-	TGTGCCAGCAGCGACGACTCAGCTAACTATGGCTACACCTTC	CASSDDSANYGYTF
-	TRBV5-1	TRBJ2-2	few	TGCGCCAGCAGCTTGGTACACTGGAACACCGGGGAGCTGTTTTTT	CASSLVHWNTGELFF
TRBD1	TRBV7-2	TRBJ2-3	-	TGTGCCAGCAGGGACAGGGGGCGAACAGATACGCAGTATTTT	CASRDRGRTDTQYF
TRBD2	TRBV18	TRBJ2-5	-	TGTGCCAGCTCACCGCAGCGGGATTCGCGGGATGGAGAGACCCAGTACTTC	CASSPQRDSRDGETQYF
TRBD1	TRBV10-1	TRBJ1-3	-	TGCGCCACCCTCCTGAGCGGGTCAGGGGGATTCTCTGGAAACACCATATATTTT	CATLLSGSGGFSGNTIYF
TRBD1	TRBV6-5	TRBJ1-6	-	TGTGCCAGCCAGACAGGGGGTTTGGCACCCCTCCACTTT	CASQTGGLAPLHF
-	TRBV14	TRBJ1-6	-	TGTGCCAGCAGCCAGATGGCCCCCTATAATTCACCCCTCCACTTT	CASSQMAPYNSPLHF
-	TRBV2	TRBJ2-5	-	TGTGCCAGCACCCTCCAAGAGACCCAGTACTTC	CASTLQETQYF
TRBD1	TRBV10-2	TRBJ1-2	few	TGCGCCAGCAGTGATTTGGACAGGGGGGACTACACCTTC	CASSDLDRGDYTF
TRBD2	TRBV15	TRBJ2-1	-	TGTGCCACCAGCAGGGCCCTACTAGCGGGGGGCCAGGATGAGCAGTTCTTC	CATSRALLAGGQDEQFF
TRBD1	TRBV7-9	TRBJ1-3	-	TGTGCCAGCAGCGGGCCAGGGGGTAGAGGAAACACCATATATTTT	CASSGPGGRGNTIYF
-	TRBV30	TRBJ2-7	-	TGTGCCTGGAGATGGGGCAGGGGGAGGTACGAGCAGTACTTC	CAWRWGRGRYEQYF
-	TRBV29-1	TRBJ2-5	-	TGCAGCGTTGTCGGGATCCAAGAGACCCAGTACTTC	CSVVGIQETQYF
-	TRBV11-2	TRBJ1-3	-	TGTGCCAGCAGCTTAGTGTCGGCTGGGCAGGGTTCTAGAAACACCATATATTTT	CASSLVSAGQGSRNTIYF
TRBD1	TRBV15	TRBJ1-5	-	TGTGCCACCAGCAGAGTACCAGGGGGTGATCAGCCCCAGCATTTT	CATSRVPGGDQPQHF
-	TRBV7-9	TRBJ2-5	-	TGTGCCAGCAGCGCAGCCAGGGGGGGAAAAATTTTAGAGACCCAGTACTTC	CASSAARGGKILETQYF
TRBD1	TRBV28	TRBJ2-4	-	TGTGCCAGCGATAGGACAGGAGCCAAAAACATTCAGTACTTC	CASDRTGAKNIQYF
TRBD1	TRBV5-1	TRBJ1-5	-	TGCGCCAGCAGCTTGGGGCCAGGGGGCGCAGGTCAGCCCCAGCATTTT	CASSLGPGGAGQPQHF
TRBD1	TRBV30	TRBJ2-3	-	TGTGCCTGGAGTCCCGGGACAGGGGGTACGCAGTATTTT	CAWSPGTGGTQYF
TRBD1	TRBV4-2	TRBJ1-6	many	TGTGCCAGCAGCCAAGAGAATGACAGGGGAAGATCACCCCTCCACTTT	CASSQENDRGRSPLHF
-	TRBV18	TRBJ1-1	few	TGTGCCAGCTCTAACGGTGAGGACACTGAAGCTTTCTTT	CASSNGEDTEAFF
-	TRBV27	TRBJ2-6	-	TGTGCCAGCAGCATCAGGGTCGGGGCCAACGTCCTGACTTTC	CASSIRVGANVLTF
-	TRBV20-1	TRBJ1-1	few	TGCAGTGGACAGGTGGAAACTGAAGCTTTCTTT	CSGQVETEAFF
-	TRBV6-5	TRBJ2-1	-	TGTGCCAGCACCTCCGGGCCCTTCCCGGGCAATGAGCAGTTCTTC	CASTSGPFPGNEQFF
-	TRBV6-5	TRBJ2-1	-	TGTGCCAGCAGCCACCCCCTACCCCCCCCCAATGAGCAGTTCTTC	CASSHPLPPPNEQFF
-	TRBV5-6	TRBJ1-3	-	TGTGCCAGCAGCCCTATATTGGGGGGGGGCTCTGGAAACACCATATATTTT	CASSPILGGGSGNTIYF
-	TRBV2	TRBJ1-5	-	TGTGCCAGCCAAGATGGGGCATTCGGGAATCAGCCCCAGCATTTT	CASQDGAFGNQPQHF
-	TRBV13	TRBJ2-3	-	TGTGCCAGCAGCTTAGTCCGGGCGCTGGCGGGGAACACAGATACGCAGTATTTT	CASSLVRALAGNTDTQYF
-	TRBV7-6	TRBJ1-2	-	TGTGCCAGCAGCCTAGATTCAGTGGCCTGGGGCTACACCTTC	CASSLDSVAWGYTF